The present TCR beta chain was sequenced within a study of Tregs in tolerant kidney transplant recipients. V lost 4 bases and J lost 2, with 5 bases in between. This CDR3 is 12 amino acids long. Germline V lookup: CDR1 LNHDA, CDR2 SQIVND (reference sequence). Clones were sequenced by immunoSEQ multiplex PCR, and TCRdb holds only the in-frame ones, with some missing. The sample shows over 70,000 clones, roughly 90% of them seen only once. With respect to this clone: Its antigen is not known.

Findings and caveats of the study: Nucleotide sequences could not be compared across some patients' samples due to primer changes. Biological reproducibility was not directly addressed, but technical replication error appeared minimal.

The nonmyeloablative bone marrow transplants came from related graft donors, with transient mixed chimerism. The specimen was CD4+ T cells from blood (PBMCs), collected 24 months after the transplant. The V gene is TRBV19, the J gene TRBJ1-2, with unresolved D. This clonotype was sampled from a human patient who received a combined kidney and bone marrow transplant. Some of the T cells might come from the graft donor. This chain's CDR3 is CASSRVNYGYTF. The CDR3 DNA sequence: TGTGCCAGTAGTAGAGTCAACTATGGCTACACCTTC.